These 32 T cell receptor beta chains came from one sample sequenced in a study of T-cell reconstitution after alpha-beta-depleted transplantation in children. TCRbeta library preparation incorporated unique molecular identifiers. Each CDR3 protein gets one entry after TCRdb re-called the PCR reads with MiXCR. This table has 200,000 or so distinct CDR3 sequences, under 8.5% appearing once. The sample consisted of PBMCs, taken before TCRalphabeta/CD19-depleted stem cell transplant. These receptors all stem from a boy under 10 years old with acute lymphoblastic leukemia, due to receive a stem cell transplant.

This clonotype showed up many times. This chain connects TRBV28 to TRBJ2-1; 11 nucleotides agree with TRBD2. The CDR3 loop spans 16 amino acids. V lost 5 bases to trimming and J lost 4 bases; unmatched junction nucleotides: 7. Looked up from germline, CDR1 is MDHEN and CDR2 is SYDVKM. The CDR3 spells CASSLPRLAGYNEQFF. CDR3 sequence (DNA): TGTGCCAGCAGTCTCCCTCGACTAGCGGGGTACAATGAGCAGTTCTTC.

The gene calls are TRBV12-3 or TRBV12-4 and TRBJ2-2, with TRBD2 identical over 10 bases. V lost 3 bases, J lost 4 bases, and 5 bases stayed unmatched. This CDR3 comprises 16 residues. DNA of the CDR3: TGTGCCAGCAGTTTGGAACTAGCGGGATTCACCGGGGAGCTGTTTTTT. Encoded protein: CASSLELAGFTGELFF.

This clonotype was observed many times. The J gene is TRBJ2-1, the V gene TRBV29-1; 8 nucleotides match TRBD1. The CDR3 extends over 14 amino acids. The V gene end was trimmed by 8 bases and the J gene end by 0 bases; junction bases not matched to a gene: 6. The germline gives CDR1 SQVTM, CDR2 ANQGSEA. In nucleotides, the CDR3 is TGCAGCTCGGACAGGGATAGCTCCTACAATGAGCAGTTCTTC. It yields the protein CSSDRDSSYNEQFF.

As for this clonotype: This could be a read error, since a much larger clone is one nucleotide away. V usage is TRBV20-1 and J usage is TRBJ2-2; D tentatively fits TRBD1 or TRBD2 (5 bases each). The V gene's germline CDR1 is DFQATT and CDR2 SNEGSKA (reference sequence). V was pared by 5 bases and J by 3 bases, with 19 bases between. The CDR3 has 16 residues. The CDR3 DNA follows: TGCAGTGCTTTAAGAACGGGACGAGCGGACACCGGGGAGCTGTTTTTT. This encodes CSALRTGRADTGELFF.

In its sample, this clonotype was seen many times. The CDR3 loop is CASSQDRGWNQPQHF. The CDR3 bases are TGCGCCAGCAGCCAAGACAGGGGCTGGAATCAGCCCCAGCATTTT. J is TRBJ1-5 and V is TRBV4-3, with a possible D match to TRBD1 (6 bases). The length of the CDR3 is 15 residues. V lost 0 bases and J lost 4, with 10 bases in between. Per germline, CDR1 LGHNA and CDR2 YSLEER.

This clonotype was found a few times. V is TRBV7-6 and J is TRBJ2-3; D unclear. The CDR3 sequence is 15 residues long. V was shortened by 5 bases and J by 2 bases, with 14 bases between the two germline ends. Germline lookup yields CDR1 SGHVS and CDR2 FNYEAQ. The CDR3: CASSPLGPATDTQYF. DNA of the CDR3: TGTGCCAGCAGCCCCCTGGGTCCAGCCACAGATACGCAGTATTTT.

This clonotype was picked up a small number of times. J is TRBJ2-3 and V is TRBV11-1; tentative D call: TRBD2 (7 bases). CDR1 SGHAT and CDR2 FQDESV come from the germline V gene (reference sequence). CDR3 size: 20 residues. V lost 4 bases to trimming and J lost 6 bases, with 32 bases between them. CDR3 loop: CASSSRFADRGAGAPDTQYF. DNA for the CDR3: TGTGCCAGCAGCTCACGATTCGCGGATAGGGGGGCGGGGGCTCCTGATACGCAGTATTTT.

This clonotype was seen repeatedly, ten times or more. V gene TRBV28 combines with J gene TRBJ1-5; D is undetermined. Trimming cost V 7 bases and J 5 bases, with 12 bases left between them. The length of the CDR3 is 13 residues. Germline CDR1 reads MDHEN; CDR2 reads SYDVKM. CDR3 bases: TGTGCCAGCACCGACGCCTACGATCAGCCCCAGCATTTT. Translating gives CASTDAYDQPQHF.

Note on this clonotype: At one of its ends the junction is not consistent with the germline gene, which may arise from a read error. The rearrangement joins TRBV28 to TRBJ2-1; a weak D match, TRBD2 (5 bases). Per the germline V gene, CDR1 is MDHEN and CDR2 is SYDVKM. The CDR3 is 15 residues long. The CDR3 loop is CASSTGGRIGNEHFF. DNA for the CDR3: TGTGCCAGCAGCACTGGAGGTCGAATAGGCAATGAGCATTTCTTC.

There are many counts of this clonotype. The CDR3 DNA is TGTGCCAGCAGCTTAGGGTTAGGGAACTATGGCTACACCTTC. It yields the protein CASSLGLGNYGYTF. The chain carries TRBV11-2 and TRBJ1-2; no reliable D call. Trimming took 1 base from V and 2 from J, leaving 8 bases between them. This CDR3 is 14 amino acids long. CDR1 is SGHAT, CDR2 FQNNGV, per germline.

This clonotype came up many times. This sequence joins TRBV7-2 and TRBJ2-5; D may correspond to TRBD1 or TRBD2 (5 bases each). Germline values: CDR1 SGHTA, CDR2 FQGNSA. Between the trimmed V and J ends, which lost 5 bases and 5 bases, there was a span of 12 bases. The CDR3 length is 13 residues. The CDR3 loop reads CASSPGLEETQYF. CDR3 coding DNA: TGTGCCAGCAGCCCGGGGCTGGAGGAGACCCAGTACTTC.

V gene TRBV6-2 or TRBV6-3 combines with J gene TRBJ2-7; the D is unclear. The CDR3 is 13 amino acids. Germline CDR1 MNHEY, CDR2 SVGEGT. Trimming removed 7 bases from V and 2 bases from J, with 12 bases in between. CDR3 DNA sequence: TGTGCCAGCACAGGCTCTCAAGCCTACGAGCAGTACTTC. This gives the protein CASTGSQAYEQYF.

This clonotype was picked up many times. The rearrangement uses TRBV4-3 and TRBJ1-5; possible D gene TRBD1, 5 bases. With 1 base removed from V and 3 bases from J, the gap between germline ends came to 16 bases. Germline assignment: CDR1 LGHNA and CDR2 YSLEER. The CDR3 consists of 17 residues. The chain's CDR3 is CASSQGARAKDNQPQHF. As DNA, the CDR3 is TGCGCCAGCAGCCAAGGGGCCAGGGCTAAGGACAATCAGCCCCAGCATTTT.

This clonotype was seen repeatedly, ten times or more. The rearrangement uses TRBV4-1 and TRBJ2-3, with D perhaps TRBD2 (5 bases). Trimming shortened V by 3 bases and J by 5 bases, and 18 bases separated the two germline ends. The germline V gene has CDR1 MGHRA and CDR2 YSYEKL. CDR3 size: 16 residues. In nucleotides, the CDR3 is TGCGCCAGCAGCCACACCTTCGCGGGCGAAGGAGATACGCAGTATTTT. Its translation is CASSHTFAGEGDTQYF.

This clonotype was picked up many times. V gene TRBV11-2 combines with J gene TRBJ1-4; D is unresolved. This CDR3 is 15 amino acids long. V lost 5 bases, J lost 2 bases, and 12 bases lay in between. Per germline, CDR1 SGHAT and CDR2 FQNNGV. CDR3 DNA sequence: TGTGCCAGCAGCGAGGGTATTAGGACTAATGAAAAACTGTTTTTT. Protein: CASSEGIRTNEKLFF.

Turning to this clonotype: Just one base apart from a much larger clone, this may be a read error. The chain employs TRBV12-3 or TRBV12-4 and TRBJ1-5; no definite D call. The CDR3 consists of 15 residues. The CDR3 sequence is CASCLVGAAGQPQHF. The CDR3 coding sequence is TGTGCCAGCTGTTTAGTAGGTGCTGCTGGGCAGCCCCAGCATTTT.

This clonotype was observed at least ten times. The V call is TRBV5-5, the J call TRBJ1-6; D remains unclear. Germline assignment: CDR1 SGHKS and CDR2 YYEKEE (reference sequence). The germline V and J ends were trimmed by 4 bases and 5 bases, with 13 bases remaining between them. CDR3 length: 15 residues. The CDR3 nucleotides are TGTGCCAGCAGCAGCTTGACACCGCATAATTCACCCCTCCACTTT. Its translation: CASSSLTPHNSPLHF.

This clonotype was counted at least ten times. This chain uses TRBV15 with TRBJ2-2, with 11 bases fitting TRBD1. Trimming at V came to 0 bases and at J to 1 base, leaving 19 bases not matched to a gene. Looked up from germline, CDR1 is LNHNV and CDR2 is YYDKDF (reference sequence). This CDR3 contains 23 residues. The CDR3 is CATSRDKRLIGDRGDVNTGELFF. The CDR3 DNA reads as TGTGCCACCAGCAGAGATAAGCGGTTAATCGGGGACAGGGGGGACGTGAACACCGGGGAGCTGTTTTTT. Complete variable domain (other parts from reference TRBV15 and TRBJ2-2): DAMVIQNPRYQVTQFGKPVTLSCSQTLNHNVMYWYQQKSSQAPKLLFHYYDKDFNNEADTPDNFQSRRPNTSFCFLDIRSPGLGDTAMYLCATSRDKRLIGDRGDVNTGELFFGEGSRLTVL.

The chain combines TRBV5-1 with TRBJ2-1; possibly TRBD1 or TRBD2 for D (7 bases each). The CDR3 is 17 residues long. The germline gives CDR1 SGHRS, CDR2 YFSETQ. V lost 0 bases and J 3 bases, leaving 16 bases between the germline ends. In DNA, the CDR3 is TGCGCCAGCAGCTTGGGGGAGGGACAGAGATTCTACAATGAGCAGTTCTTC. Its translation: CASSLGEGQRFYNEQFF.

This clonotype came up many times. The chain joins TRBV5-4 to TRBJ1-6; possibly TRBD1 for D (5 bases). Deletions cut 1 base from V and 9 bases from J, with 17 bases between. Germline V gene lookup returns CDR1 SGHNT and CDR2 YYREEE (reference sequence). The CDR3 has 16 residues. CDR3 residues: CASSLRSSPGTSPLHF. CDR3 in DNA: TGTGCCAGCAGCTTGAGAAGCAGCCCCGGGACTTCACCCCTCCACTTT.

This clonotype was observed at least ten times. This chain connects TRBV14 to TRBJ1-1; D not certain. Germline CDR1 and CDR2: SGHDN and FVKESK. The V gene lost 0 bases and the J gene lost 8 bases, with 7 bases spanning the gap. This CDR3 is 12 amino acids long. The DNA of the CDR3 is TGTGCCAGCAGCCAAGAGCGTTGGGAAGCTTTCTTT. Translated, it gives CASSQERWEAFF.

Comments on this clonotype: Given the absence of the conserved phenylalanine or tryptophan at the CDR3 end, a read error is likely. The V and J genes are TRBV11-2 and TRBJ2-7, with 11 bases fitting TRBD2. The CDR3 is made up of 14 amino acids. J was trimmed by 4 bases and V by 2 bases; bases with no gene match: 1. Looked up from germline, CDR1 is SGHAT and CDR2 is FQNNGV. The DNA of the CDR3 is TGTGCCAGCAGCTTAACTAGCGGGAGTTACGAGCAGTACTAC. Encoded protein: CASSLTSGSYEQYY.

This rearrangement joins TRBV14 to TRBJ2-1, with 11 bases fitting TRBD2. V dropped 3 bases and J dropped 7; count of bases not matched to a gene: 8. The CDR3 spans 16 residues. The germline gives CDR1 SGHDN, CDR2 FVKESK. CDR3 nucleotide sequence: TGTGCCAGCAGCCACCGACTAGCGGGATATGGGAATGAGCAGTTCTTC. Protein product: CASSHRLAGYGNEQFF.

By proportion, this clonotype is medium-sized (0.01 to 0.1%). This chain connects TRBV7-2 to TRBJ1-4; unclear D gene. Germline V gene lookup returns CDR1 SGHTA and CDR2 FQGNSA. Trimming left V 3 bases short and J 14 bases short, with 16 bases between. This CDR3 is 13 amino acids long. Here the CDR3 DNA reads TGTGCCAGCAGCTTTCTGAGGTCCGGGTCCCTGTTTTTT. Its protein is CASSFLRSGSLFF. Together with reference TRBV7-2 and TRBJ1-4, the CDR3 gives the full variable domain: GAGVSQSPSNKVTEKGKDVELRCDPISGHTALYWYRQSLGQGLEFLIYFQGNSAPDKSGLPSDRFSAERTGGSVSTLTIQRTQQEDSAVYLCASSFLRSGSLFFGSGTQLSVL.

This chain joins TRBV7-6 and TRBJ2-1, with 9 bases lining up with TRBD2. The CDR3 is made up of 15 amino acids. V lost 4 bases to trimming and J lost 4 bases; unmatched junction nucleotides: 5. The germline V gene has CDR1 SGHVS and CDR2 FNYEAQ. CDR3 bases: TGTGCCAGCAGCTCCGGCGGGGGGGCGTACAATGAGCAGTTCTTC. Translated, it gives CASSSGGGAYNEQFF.

The gene calls are TRBV28 and TRBJ1-2; unclear D gene. The CDR3 runs to 13 residues. Germline V gene data show CDR1 as MDHEN and CDR2 as SYDVKM. V lost 8 bases, J lost 8 bases, and 18 bases lay in between. The CDR3 sequence is CASCPVLNSGYTF. CDR3 coding DNA: TGTGCCAGCTGCCCTGTCCTCAATTCGGGCTACACCTTC.

This clonotype was seen more than once but under ten times. The chain has TRBV7-8 and TRBJ2-2; TRBD2 agrees at 14 bases. CDR1 and CDR2 (germline): SGHVS, FQNEAQ. This CDR3 contains 17 residues. The V gene end was trimmed by 5 bases and the J gene end by 4 bases; junction bases not matched to a gene: 6. The CDR3 coding sequence is TGTGCCAGCAGCACATGGGGACTAGCGGGAGCCACCGGGGAGCTGTTTTTT. It specifies CASSTWGLAGATGELFF.

This clonotype appeared a few times. J is TRBJ1-4 and V is TRBV5-1, with TRBD1 identical over 7 bases. The CDR3 runs 15 residues. Germline lookup yields CDR1 SGHRS and CDR2 YFSETQ. The junction had 7 bases not matched to a gene; V was cut back by 1 base and J by 7 bases. CDR3 sequence: CASSLNPGGGEKLFF. CDR3 nucleotide sequence: TGCGCCAGCAGCTTGAATCCAGGGGGAGGTGAAAAACTGTTTTTT.

This clonotype was recorded many times. V and J are TRBV28 and TRBJ2-7; TRBD1 agrees at 11 bases. Trimming cost V 2 bases and J 3 bases; bases outside gene matches: 6. Looked up from germline, CDR1 is MDHEN and CDR2 is SYDVKM. CDR3 length: 16 amino acids. CDR3 DNA sequence: TGTGCCAGCAGTTTAAGCTTCGGGACAGGGGGCTACGAGCAGTACTTC. Its translation is CASSLSFGTGGYEQYF. Filled out from reference TRBV28 and TRBJ2-7, the complete variable domain reads DVKVTQSSRYLVKRTGEKVFLECVQDMDHENMFWYRQDPGLGLRLIYFSYDVKMKEKGDIPEGYSVSREKKERFSLILESASTNQTSMYLCASSLSFGTGGYEQYFGPGTRLTVT.

This clonotype was recorded at least ten times. The chain uses TRBV7-2 and TRBJ1-4; D uncertain. The CDR3 has 15 residues. Germline V gene sequence: CDR1 SGHTA, CDR2 FQGNSA. Trimming stripped 1 base from V and 6 bases from J, with 12 bases between. The CDR3 loop is CASSLVSGRDEKLFF. The CDR3 region has the DNA TGTGCCAGCAGCTTAGTTTCGGGGAGGGATGAAAAACTGTTTTTT.

This clonotype was recorded at least ten times. As DNA, the CDR3 is TGCAGTGCTACCGACGGACTAGCTTCAGATACGCAGTATTTT. Translated, it gives CSATDGLASDTQYF. The chain carries TRBV20-1 and TRBJ2-3; 8 positions agree with TRBD2. This CDR3 has 14 residues. Per germline, CDR1 DFQATT and CDR2 SNEGSKA (reference sequence). The V and J ends lost 4 bases and 4 bases, in that order; junction bases with no gene match: 7.

The genes are TRBV28 and TRBJ1-5; D ambiguous. CDR1 and CDR2 (germline): MDHEN, SYDVKM. Trimming took off 4 bases at V and 5 bases at J, with 3 bases between the two ends. CDR3 length: 11 residues. The CDR3 DNA reads as TGTGCCAGCAGTTGGGATCAGCCCCAGCATTTT. It specifies CASSWDQPQHF.